What follows are 22 T cell receptor beta chains derived from one specimen sequenced in a study of T cell responses to AZD1222 COVID-19 vaccine. The repertoire was sequenced with immunoSEQ multiplex PCR; TCRdb's copy has only in-frame clones and lacks some. The repertoire has about 40,000 clones, roughly 84% of them found once; the top ten carry over 15%. This sample comprised peripheral blood, obtained 28 days after the second AZD1222 dose. These receptors were collected from an adult who received the AZD1222 COVID-19 vaccine.

This clone was counted once. The gene calls are TRBV5-4 and TRBJ1-5; TRBD1 might be the D (5 bases). V was trimmed by 4 bases and J by 2 bases, leaving 13 bases between them. Per the germline V gene, CDR1 is SGHNT and CDR2 is YYREEE (reference sequence). This CDR3 has 15 amino acids. CDR3 residues: CASSLGGGRNQPQHF. The CDR3 region has the DNA TGTGCCAGCAGCCTGGGTGGGGGACGCAATCAGCCCCAGCATTTT.

The V call is TRBV7-8, the J call TRBJ1-2; D remains unclear. This CDR3 has 14 residues. V was shortened by 1 base and J by 6 bases, with 12 bases between the two germline ends. The germline CDR1 and CDR2 sequences are SGHVS and FQNEAQ. The chain's CDR3 is CASSLVMGSDGYTF. The CDR3 bases are TGTGCCAGCAGCTTAGTTATGGGGAGCGATGGCTACACCTTC.

Only one count was recorded for this clone. CDR3 sequence reads: CASRAGTVGNTIYF. The CDR3 nucleotides read TGTGCCAGTAGAGCCGGGACAGTAGGAAACACCATATATTTT. The V gene is TRBV19, the J gene TRBJ1-3; 7 bases are a match to TRBD1. The V and J ends lost 6 bases and 4 bases, in that order; junction bases with no gene match: 6. The germline V gene has CDR1 LNHDA and CDR2 SQIVND (reference sequence). The CDR3 extends over 14 amino acids.

This chain connects TRBV5-6 to TRBJ1-2; TRBD1 might be the D (5 bases). The CDR3 spans 12 residues. From germline, CDR1 is SGHDT and CDR2 YYEEEE. Trimming stripped 2 bases from V and 8 bases from J, with 10 bases between. CDR3 protein: CASSFPEGGYTF. DNA for the CDR3: TGTGCCAGCAGCTTTCCAGAGGGGGGCTACACCTTC.

This clone was counted only a few times. The V call is TRBV9, the J call TRBJ1-6; maybe TRBD1 (5 bases). The CDR3 length is 16 residues. In germline, CDR1 is SGDLS, CDR2 YYNGEE. V lost 3 bases to trimming and J lost 10 bases, with 20 bases between them. In DNA form, the CDR3 reads TGTGCCAGCAGCGGCGCCCCGGGGGGATTTGGGTCACCCCTCCACTTT. Residues: CASSGAPGGFGSPLHF. Using reference TRBV9 and TRBJ1-6 for the parts outside the CDR3, the full variable domain is DSGVTQTPKHLITATGQRVTLRCSPRSGDLSVYWYQQSLDQGLQFLIQYYNGEERAKGNILERFSAQQFPDLHSELNLSSLELGDSALYFCASSGAPGGFGSPLHFGNGTRLTVT.

The V call is TRBV5-4, the J call TRBJ2-2; 7 bases agree with TRBD1. V shed 4 bases, J shed 2 bases, and the junction held 8 bases outside the gene matches. Germline CDR1 and CDR2: SGHNT and YYREEE (reference sequence). This CDR3 spans 16 amino acids. Here the CDR3 DNA reads TGTGCCAGCAGCAGTAGACAGGGCGGAAACACCGGGGAGCTGTTTTTT. Protein product: CASSSRQGGNTGELFF.

The chain has TRBV3-1 (or the pseudogene TRBV3-2) and TRBJ1-5, with D possibly being TRBD1 (5 bases). The germline CDR1 and CDR2 sequences are LGHDT and YNNKEL (reference sequence). The V gene lost 6 bases and the J gene lost 5 bases, with 17 bases spanning the gap. The CDR3 length is 15 residues. The CDR3 loop is CASSPSGPSDQPQHF. In nucleotides, the CDR3 is TGTGCCAGCAGTCCCTCGGGGCCATCCGATCAGCCCCAGCATTTT.

The chain employs TRBV5-1 and TRBJ2-1; the D is unclear. Trimming shortened V by 4 bases and J by 9 bases, and 14 bases separated the two germline ends. The germline V gene encodes CDR1 SGHRS and CDR2 YFSETQ. The CDR3 is 13 residues long. The CDR3 bases are TGCGCCAGCAGCACGGACCTCTTCTTTGAGCAGTTCTTC. Its translation is CASSTDLFFEQFF.

The V gene is TRBV15, the J gene TRBJ1-5, with 11 bases fitting TRBD1. This CDR3 contains 15 residues. After removal of 7 bases from V and 1 base from J, the junction contained 3 bases not matched to a gene. The germline V gene has CDR1 LNHNV and CDR2 YYDKDF (reference sequence). This CDR3 is CATTRDRGSNQPQHF. The CDR3 bases are TGTGCCACCACCCGGGACAGGGGGAGCAATCAGCCCCAGCATTTT. The variable domain in full, completed from reference TRBV15 and TRBJ1-5, reads DAMVIQNPRYQVTQFGKPVTLSCSQTLNHNVMYWYQQKSSQAPKLLFHYYDKDFNNEADTPDNFQSRRPNTSFCFLDIRSPGLGDTAMYLCATTRDRGSNQPQHFGDGTRLSIL.

The chain recombines TRBV6-5 with TRBJ1-1; 7 nucleotides match TRBD1. The V segment lost 7 bases and the J segment 3 bases; nucleotides outside the gene matches: 5. Germline assignment: CDR1 MNHEY and CDR2 SVGAGI. CDR3 size: 13 residues. This CDR3 is CASKTGRDTEAFF. In DNA form, the CDR3 reads TGTGCCAGCAAGACAGGGAGGGACACTGAAGCTTTCTTT.

This rearrangement joins TRBV4-2 to TRBJ2-7, with D tentatively TRBD2 (5 bases). The CDR3 runs 18 residues. Deletions cut 1 base from V and 0 bases from J, with 19 bases between. Germline CDR1 LGHNA, CDR2 YNFKEQ. CDR3 amino acids: CASSQAPTRLTSSYEQYF. The CDR3, as DNA: TGTGCCAGCAGCCAAGCCCCTACTAGGCTAACATCCTCCTACGAGCAGTACTTC.

This clone was counted only a few times. The chain couples TRBV27 to TRBJ2-2; D gene unclear. V gave up 6 bases and J gave up 6 bases, with 17 bases separating them. CDR3 length: 15 residues. CDR1 MNHEY and CDR2 SMNVEV come from the germline V gene (reference sequence). The CDR3 spells CASSTIVGFAGELFF. In DNA form, the CDR3 reads TGTGCCAGCAGCACTATCGTCGGGTTCGCCGGGGAGCTGTTTTTT.

The V and J genes are TRBV9 and TRBJ1-6, with 7 bases identical to TRBD1. CDR1 is SGDLS, CDR2 YYNGEE, per germline. CDR3 length: 15 residues. The trim removed 3 bases at V and 3 bases at J, leaving 3 bases unmatched. CDR3 amino acids: CASSAGQNYNSPLHF. CDR3 coding DNA: TGTGCCAGCAGCGCGGGACAGAACTATAATTCACCCCTCCACTTT. Together with reference TRBV9 and TRBJ1-6, the CDR3 gives the full variable domain: DSGVTQTPKHLITATGQRVTLRCSPRSGDLSVYWYQQSLDQGLQFLIQYYNGEERAKGNILERFSAQQFPDLHSELNLSSLELGDSALYFCASSAGQNYNSPLHFGNGTRLTVT.

The rearrangement joins TRBV5-1 to TRBJ2-3, with D hard to call. CDR1 is SGHRS, CDR2 YFSETQ, per germline. This CDR3 is built from 11 residues. Trimming removed 3 bases at V and 6 bases at J, with 5 bases between. The CDR3 here is CASSSLDTQYF. The CDR3 DNA sequence: TGCGCCAGCAGCTCCCTGGATACGCAGTATTTT.

The V call is TRBV11-3, the J call TRBJ1-1, with D maybe TRBD1 (5 bases). Trimming cost V 5 bases and J 10 bases, with 17 bases left between them. Germline V CDR1 and CDR2: SGHNT, YENEEA. This CDR3 region has 13 residues. The chain's CDR3 is CASSPGLQQRAFF. Here the CDR3 DNA reads TGTGCCAGCAGCCCGGGACTTCAACAGAGAGCTTTCTTT.

This chain uses TRBV5-6 with TRBJ1-1, with 9 positions matching TRBD1. J gave up 6 bases and V 0 bases, and 6 bases lay outside the gene matches. Per germline, CDR1 SGHDT and CDR2 YYEEEE. The CDR3 sequence is 15 residues long. For the CDR3, the DNA is TGTGCCAGCAGCTTGGATGGGACAGGGTTGGCTGAAGCTTTCTTT. Translating it yields CASSLDGTGLAEAFF.

Of note for this clone: An end of the junction differs from the germline gene, which may be a read error. J is TRBJ2-3 and V is TRBV6-4; D is perhaps TRBD2 (7 bases). Germline lookup yields CDR1 MRHNA and CDR2 SNTAGT. The CDR3 has 21 amino acids. The CDR3 DNA reads as TGTGCCAGCACTGACATCTTCAAGGGGAGGGCAGGGGCTTCCAACGGGGATACGCAGTATTTT. This encodes CASTDIFKGRAGASNGDTQYF.

In its sample, this clone is medium-sized. The chain has TRBV4-2 and TRBJ1-2; the D gene is possibly TRBD1 (5 bases). The CDR3 has 12 amino acids. V lost 1 base to trimming and J lost 7 bases, with 7 bases between them. Germline lookup yields CDR1 LGHNA and CDR2 YNFKEQ. The CDR3 DNA reads TGTGCCAGCAGCCAAGTGGGGGGTGGCTACACCTTC. Its translation is CASSQVGGGYTF.

This clone was recorded a few times. The chain combines TRBV29-1 with TRBJ2-7; D not resolved. CDR3 length: 13 amino acids. CDR1 is SQVTM and CDR2 is ANQGSEA in the germline V gene. The V gene lost 7 bases and the J gene lost 0 bases, with 13 bases spanning the gap. The CDR3 is CSAMSGSSYEQYF. The CDR3, as DNA: TGCAGCGCAATGTCCGGAAGCTCCTACGAGCAGTACTTC.

The V gene is TRBV6-5, the J gene TRBJ1-6; possible D gene TRBD1, 5 bases. The ends were cut back, 6 bases at V and 7 bases at J, with 7 bases in the middle. The CDR3 is made up of 12 amino acids. Germline-derived CDR1 and CDR2 are MNHEY and SVGAGI. The CDR3, as DNA: TGTGCCAGCAGACAGGTCAATTCACCCCTCCACTTT. Its translation: CASRQVNSPLHF.

V gene TRBV19 combines with J gene TRBJ1-2; D is possibly TRBD1 (6 bases). The CDR3 has 15 residues. V was pared by 3 bases and J by 2 bases, with 13 bases between. Germline values: CDR1 LNHDA, CDR2 SQIVND (reference sequence). The CDR3 DNA is TGTGCCAGTAGTATTAGCTGGGGGCGCAACTATGGCTACACCTTC. Translation: CASSISWGRNYGYTF.

The chain is built from TRBV15 and TRBJ2-6, with TRBD1 as a possible D gene (5 bases). The V and J ends lost 3 bases and 0 bases respectively, with 6 bases between them. CDR1 LNHNV and CDR2 YYDKDF come from the germline V gene (reference sequence). This CDR3 has 15 amino acids. The CDR3 region has the DNA TGTGCCACCAGCAGCGACAGCTCTGGGGCCAACGTCCTGACTTTC. This sequence encodes CATSSDSSGANVLTF.